The 25 T cell receptor beta chains below come from one sample, sequenced in a study of shared clonotypes between healthy human individuals. Naive CD8 cells were CD45RO-negative, positively selected for CCR7, excluding terminally differentiated effector memory CD45RA+ cells. Assay: immunoSEQ multiplex PCR; the TCRdb copy retains only in-frame clones and omits some. The sample contains approximately 720,000 clones, 92% of which appear only once. Sequenced: naive CD8+ T cells sorted from blood. The source of these receptors is a man in his thirties or forties in good health.

As concerns this clone: At the DNA level, this CDR3 is encoded by other sequences in the same sample as well. The rearrangement links TRBV6-5 to TRBJ1-5; D unclear. The CDR3 is made up of 13 amino acids. V dropped 2 bases and J dropped 1 base, with 3 bases sitting between them. CDR1 and CDR2 from the germline V gene are MNHEY and SVGAGI. The CDR3 sequence: CASSYGSNQPQHF. Written as DNA, the CDR3 is TGTGCCAGCAGTTACGGGAGCAATCAGCCCCAGCATTTT.

This rearrangement joins TRBV27 to TRBJ2-1, with a possible D match to TRBD2 (5 bases). Germline values: CDR1 MNHEY, CDR2 SMNVEV (reference sequence). The CDR3 runs 13 residues. The V and J ends lost 8 bases and 5 bases respectively, with 13 bases between them. The CDR3 DNA sequence: TGTGCCAGCTCTCCGCGGGCGAACAATGAGCAGTTCTTC. It is translated as CASSPRANNEQFF.

V and J are TRBV27 and TRBJ1-4; no clear D gene. From germline, CDR1 is MNHEY and CDR2 SMNVEV (reference sequence). Trimming left V 3 bases short and J 4 bases short, with 9 bases between. The CDR3 loop spans 14 amino acids. As DNA, the CDR3 is TGTGCCAGCAGTTTCGTCGGTGATAATGAAAAACTGTTTTTT. Its protein product is CASSFVGDNEKLFF.

The chain joins TRBV9 to TRBJ2-2, with TRBD2 identical over 9 bases. J lost 3 bases, V lost 4 bases, and 4 bases had no gene match. The CDR3 runs 15 residues. Germline lookup yields CDR1 SGDLS and CDR2 YYNGEE. CDR3 sequence: CASSRTSADTGELFF. The CDR3 region has the DNA TGTGCCAGCAGCCGGACTAGCGCGGACACCGGGGAGCTGTTTTTT.

The V call is TRBV7-2, the J call TRBJ1-2, with 9 bases identical to TRBD1. The V gene's germline CDR1 is SGHTA and CDR2 FQGNSA. With V trimmed by 4 bases and J by 8 bases, 8 bases remained unmatched. This CDR3 is built from 14 residues. The CDR3 loop is CASSYEQGAQGYTF. The CDR3 DNA follows: TGTGCCAGCAGCTACGAACAGGGGGCGCAAGGCTACACCTTC. The full variable domain, rest sourced from reference TRBV7-2 and TRBJ1-2, is GAGVSQSPSNKVTEKGKDVELRCDPISGHTALYWYRQSLGQGLEFLIYFQGNSAPDKSGLPSDRFSAERTGGSVSTLTIQRTQQEDSAVYLCASSYEQGAQGYTFGSGTRLTVV.

V and J are TRBV9 and TRBJ1-3, with unresolved D. This CDR3 is 14 amino acids long. Looked up from germline, CDR1 is SGDLS and CDR2 is YYNGEE. The V and J ends lost 7 bases and 4 bases respectively, with 15 bases between them. CDR3 in DNA: TGTGCCAGCTCCTCTGGACTAGAGGGAAACACCATATATTTT. Translating gives CASSSGLEGNTIYF.

The chain recombines TRBV28 with TRBJ2-1, with 10 bases matching TRBD2. Germline CDR1 MDHEN, CDR2 SYDVKM. The ends lost 5 bases at V and 8 bases at J; junction bases unmatched: 9. The CDR3 extends over 15 amino acids. The CDR3 spells CASSPLAGGVDEQFF. The CDR3 coding sequence is TGTGCCAGCAGTCCTTTAGCGGGAGGTGTTGATGAGCAGTTCTTC.

V and J are TRBV11-2 and TRBJ2-1, with D hard to call. V lost 5 bases and J 5 bases, leaving 7 bases between the germline ends. CDR3 length: 12 residues. Looked up from germline, CDR1 is SGHAT and CDR2 is FQNNGV. CDR3 region: CASSRQDNEQFF. The CDR3 DNA is TGTGCCAGCAGCCGCCAGGACAATGAGCAGTTCTTC.

The gene calls are TRBV7-9 and TRBJ2-7, with D hard to call. This CDR3 contains 12 residues. Germline CDR1 SEHNR, CDR2 FQNEAQ (reference sequence). V shed 7 bases and J shed 6 bases, with 13 bases lying between them. DNA for the CDR3: TGTGCCAGCACCGAGAGTGGTTCCGAGCAGTACTTC. This gives the protein CASTESGSEQYF.

V is TRBV5-1 and J is TRBJ2-3, with 9 bases that match TRBD2. The germline CDR1 and CDR2 sequences are SGHRS and YFSETQ. There are 14 residues in the CDR3. J was trimmed by 1 base and V by 5 bases; bases with no gene match: 2. Written as DNA, the CDR3 is TGCGCCAGCAGACGGACTAGCGGCACAGATACGCAGTATTTT. This translates into CASRRTSGTDTQYF.

A remark on this clone: The junction departs from germline at one end; a sequencing error may be responsible. The chain has TRBV7-9 and TRBJ1-1; D is unclear. Germline lookup yields CDR1 SEHNR and CDR2 FQNEAQ (reference sequence). The length of the CDR3 is 12 residues. CDR3 amino acids: CASSPRNSEAFF. As DNA, the CDR3 is TGTGCCAGCAGCCCCAGGAACTCTGAAGCTTTCTTT.

This chain joins TRBV4-1 and TRBJ2-7; tentative D call: TRBD2 (5 bases). Trimming shortened V by 2 bases and J by 0 bases, and 26 bases separated the two germline ends. The CDR3 length is 20 residues. CDR1 is MGHRA, CDR2 YSYEKL, per germline. The CDR3 spells CASSQKILIAPDYSSYEQYF. CDR3 DNA sequence: TGCGCCAGCAGCCAAAAGATTTTAATAGCGCCAGATTACAGCTCCTACGAGCAGTACTTC.

The rearrangement joins TRBV4-3 to TRBJ2-7; D possibly corresponds to TRBD2 (5 bases). This CDR3 is 15 amino acids long. Germline CDR1 is LGHNA and CDR2 is YSLEER. Trimming shortened V by 0 bases and J by 7 bases, and 16 bases separated the two germline ends. CDR3 region: CASSQDAGYRMEQYF. For the CDR3, the DNA is TGCGCCAGCAGCCAAGATGCGGGTTATAGGATGGAGCAGTACTTC.

CDR3 nucleotide sequence: TGTGCCAGCAGTTTTGTAGCGGGAGGGCCGACAGATACGCAGTATTTT. This encodes CASSFVAGGPTDTQYF. The rearrangement uses TRBV6-5 and TRBJ2-3, with 11 bases that match TRBD2. This CDR3 region has 16 residues. With 4 bases clipped from V and 3 bases from J, the junction kept 6 bases outside the gene matches. Per the germline V gene, CDR1 is MNHEY and CDR2 is SVGAGI.

This chain joins TRBV4-3 and TRBJ2-7; 8 positions agree with TRBD2. The CDR3 runs to 15 residues. Germline CDR1 and CDR2: LGHNA and YSLEER. The trim removed 0 bases at V and 6 bases at J, leaving 7 bases unmatched. This chain's CDR3 is CASSQDPGRAREQYF. The CDR3 nucleotides read TGCGCCAGCAGCCAAGACCCCGGGAGGGCCCGCGAGCAGTACTTC.

The V gene is TRBV15, the J gene TRBJ1-4, with 7 bases fitting TRBD1. The CDR3 length is 19 residues. V lost 1 base to trimming and J lost 5 bases; unmatched junction nucleotides: 16. CDR1 LNHNV and CDR2 YYDKDF come from the germline V gene (reference sequence). CDR3 coding DNA: TGTGCCACCAGCAGAGCGGCGGACAGACTGGACAGGTTAAATGAAAAACTGTTTTTT. Translated, it gives CATSRAADRLDRLNEKLFF.

This clone was recorded only once. The chain joins TRBV6-5 to TRBJ1-1, with TRBD1 as a possible D gene (5 bases). The CDR3 sequence is 15 residues long. Germline V gene data show CDR1 as MNHEY and CDR2 as SVGAGI. The ends were cut back, 5 bases at V and 2 bases at J, with 15 bases in the middle. The CDR3 nucleotides read TGTGCCAGCAGTGGGGGTCTTGGACCCAACACTGAAGCTTTCTTT. Translation gives CASSGGLGPNTEAFF.

The chain recombines TRBV27 with TRBJ2-3; a weak D match, TRBD2 (5 bases). V gave up 2 bases and J gave up 0 bases, with 15 bases separating them. CDR1 is MNHEY and CDR2 is SMNVEV in the germline V gene (reference sequence). This CDR3 has 17 residues. CDR3 coding DNA: TGTGCCAGCAGTTTAGACCCTGGACTTCTGAGCACAGATACGCAGTATTTT. Protein product: CASSLDPGLLSTDTQYF.

The chain uses TRBV2 and TRBJ2-7; 7 positions agree with TRBD1. The ends lost 4 bases at V and 2 bases at J; junction bases unmatched: 5. This CDR3 comprises 14 residues. Germline V gene lookup returns CDR1 SNHLY and CDR2 FYNNEI. CDR3 region: CASSVGDSPYEQYF. Written as DNA, the CDR3 is TGTGCCAGCAGTGTAGGGGACAGCCCCTACGAGCAGTACTTC.

The chain has TRBV6-1 and TRBJ2-1; 9 bases align to TRBD2. V gave up 7 bases and J gave up 4 bases; unmatched junction bases: 5. Looked up from germline, CDR1 is MNHNS and CDR2 is SASEGT. This CDR3 comprises 14 residues. CDR3 DNA: TGTGCCAGCATAGAGCGGGAGGTGTACAATGAGCAGTTCTTC. Translated: CASIEREVYNEQFF.

The chain has TRBV5-1 and TRBJ2-7; 8 nucleotides line up with TRBD2. The CDR3 is made up of 14 amino acids. V lost 5 bases and J lost 2; bases outside the gene matches: 6. The V gene's germline CDR1 is SGHRS and CDR2 YFSETQ. For the CDR3, the DNA is TGCGCCAGCAGGGATGTAGCGGGGACCTACGAGCAGTACTTC. Encoded protein: CASRDVAGTYEQYF.

The chain uses TRBV29-1 and TRBJ2-7; D gene ambiguous. Germline CDR1 SQVTM, CDR2 ANQGSEA. CDR3 length: 15 residues. Between the trimmed V and J ends, which lost 4 bases and 0 bases, there was a span of 16 bases. The CDR3 region is CSVVPSEFSSYEQYF. As DNA, the CDR3 is TGCAGCGTTGTCCCCTCTGAATTCAGCTCCTACGAGCAGTACTTC.

The chain links TRBV27 to TRBJ1-1; a weak D match, TRBD1 (5 bases). Germline CDR1 is MNHEY and CDR2 is SMNVEV (reference sequence). This CDR3 region has 16 residues. The V end lost 6 bases, the J end lost 4 bases, and 21 bases lay between the germline ends. This CDR3 is CASSQQVLVGGTEAFF. The CDR3 DNA sequence: TGTGCCAGCAGCCAACAGGTGCTAGTCGGAGGCACTGAAGCTTTCTTT.

J is TRBJ1-2 and V is TRBV27; 9 positions match TRBD1. The CDR3 spans 14 residues. Trimming cost V 5 bases and J 7 bases; bases outside gene matches: 8. CDR1 MNHEY and CDR2 SMNVEV come from the germline V gene (reference sequence). The CDR3 loop is CASSTGTGIAGYTF. In DNA, the CDR3 is TGTGCCAGCAGTACGGGGACAGGGATCGCTGGCTACACCTTC.

V and J are TRBV7-9 and TRBJ2-3; 7 nucleotides line up with TRBD2. The J segment lost 8 bases and the V segment lost 8 bases, leaving 28 bases of the junction unmatched. The CDR3 has 19 amino acids. CDR1 SEHNR and CDR2 FQNEAQ come from the germline V gene (reference sequence). Here the CDR3 reads CASPAGGTKREGGSGTQYF. In DNA, the CDR3 is TGTGCCAGCCCCGCAGGAGGGACGAAAAGGGAGGGTGGGTCAGGTACGCAGTATTTT.